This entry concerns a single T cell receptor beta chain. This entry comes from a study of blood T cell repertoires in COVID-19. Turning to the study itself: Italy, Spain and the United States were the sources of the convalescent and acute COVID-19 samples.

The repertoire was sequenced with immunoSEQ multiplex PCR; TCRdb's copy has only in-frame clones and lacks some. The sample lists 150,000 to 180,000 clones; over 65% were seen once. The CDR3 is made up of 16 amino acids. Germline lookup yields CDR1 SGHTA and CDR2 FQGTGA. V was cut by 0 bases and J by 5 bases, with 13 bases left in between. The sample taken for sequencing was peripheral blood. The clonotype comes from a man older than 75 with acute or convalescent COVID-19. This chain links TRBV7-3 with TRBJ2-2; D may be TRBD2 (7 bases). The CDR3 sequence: CASSLTAGAVTGELFF. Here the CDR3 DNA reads TGTGCCAGCAGCTTAACGGCGGGGGCGGTTACCGGGGAGCTGTTTTTT.